A single sample gave rise to the 8 T cell receptor beta chains below, sequenced in a study of T cell repertoires in cytomegalovirus infection. TCRdb re-called the reads with MiXCR, one entry per CDR3 protein. The table lists roughly 45,000 distinct CDR3 sequences, about a fifth of them singletons. The antigens for these receptors are not known. This sample comprised CD8+ T cells from cultured PBMCs, obtained from culture after CMV antigen stimulation. These receptors were obtained from a human donor in good health (CMV status not recorded). Some clones in this sample may be carry-over from other donors' samples.

This clonotype has a handful of counts. The chain carries TRBV7-9 and TRBJ1-6; 8 bases agree with TRBD1. Germline V gene data show CDR1 as SEHNR and CDR2 as FQNEAQ (reference sequence). Trimming at V came to 5 bases and at J to 9 bases, leaving 9 bases not matched to a gene. This CDR3 comprises 15 residues. The CDR3 is CASSGRQGISSPLHF. The CDR3 DNA reads as TGTGCCAGCAGCGGACGACAGGGGATCAGTTCACCCCTCCACTTT.

This clonotype came up a few times. The chain couples TRBV27 to TRBJ2-1; D is tentatively TRBD1 or TRBD2 (5 bases each). Germline CDR1 and CDR2: MNHEY and SMNVEV (reference sequence). This CDR3 is built from 14 residues. V was clipped by 2 bases and J by 7 bases, with 12 bases between them. The DNA for the CDR3 is TGTGCCAGCAGTTTAACGGGACCTGAGAATGAGCAGTTCTTC. Translation gives CASSLTGPENEQFF.

This clonotype was seen a handful of times. The V and J genes are TRBV5-6 and TRBJ2-7; D is uncertain. Trimming pared 4 bases from V and 4 bases from J, leaving 15 bases between. This CDR3 comprises 14 residues. Looked up from germline, CDR1 is SGHDT and CDR2 is YYEEEE. CDR3 region: CASSPGDNLYEQYF. CDR3 DNA: TGTGCCAGCAGCCCTGGAGACAATCTTTACGAGCAGTACTTC.

This clonotype has more than one count but fewer than ten. This chain joins TRBV6-1 and TRBJ2-3, with 8 bases matching TRBD1. Trimming cost V 0 bases and J 4 bases; bases outside gene matches: 6. The CDR3 loop spans 16 amino acids. Germline CDR1 MNHNS, CDR2 SASEGT. The CDR3 is CASSEAVDRGSDTQYF. The CDR3 DNA is TGTGCCAGCAGTGAAGCGGTTGACAGGGGTTCAGATACGCAGTATTTT.

This clonotype was seen once. This chain connects TRBV7-2 to TRBJ2-7; no clear D gene. The germline CDR1 and CDR2 sequences are SGHTA and FQGNSA. CDR3 length: 15 amino acids. Trimming cost V 1 base and J 5 bases, with 15 bases left between them. CDR3 sequence (DNA): TGTGCCAGCAGCTTAGGGCCGATTGGCTACGACGAGCAGTACTTC. It yields the protein CASSLGPIGYDEQYF.

J is TRBJ2-5 and V is TRBV12-3 or TRBV12-4, with 8 bases aligning to TRBD2. This CDR3 comprises 14 residues. With 4 bases clipped from V and 2 bases from J, the junction kept 3 bases outside the gene matches. CDR3 protein: CASSYLAGQETQYF. CDR3 in DNA: TGTGCCAGCAGTTACTTAGCGGGGCAAGAGACCCAGTACTTC.

This chain joins TRBV7-9 and TRBJ1-2, with TRBD1 identical over 8 bases. The CDR3 extends over 17 amino acids. The germline gives CDR1 SEHNR, CDR2 FQNEAQ (reference sequence). V lost 5 bases to trimming and J lost 10 bases; unmatched junction nucleotides: 21. CDR3 sequence reads: CASSVRDRSSFIDDYTF. The CDR3 region has the DNA TGTGCCAGCAGCGTCCGGGACAGGTCCTCCTTCATAGATGACTACACCTTC.

This clonotype turned up a few times. V and J are TRBV7-8 and TRBJ2-5; D tentatively fits TRBD1 or TRBD2 (5 bases each). The germline V gene has CDR1 SGHVS and CDR2 FQNEAQ. The V and J ends lost 2 bases and 5 bases respectively, with 15 bases between them. The CDR3 extends over 15 amino acids. This CDR3 is CASSLLWGPPETQYF. DNA of the CDR3: TGTGCCAGCAGCTTACTTTGGGGACCCCCGGAGACCCAGTACTTC.